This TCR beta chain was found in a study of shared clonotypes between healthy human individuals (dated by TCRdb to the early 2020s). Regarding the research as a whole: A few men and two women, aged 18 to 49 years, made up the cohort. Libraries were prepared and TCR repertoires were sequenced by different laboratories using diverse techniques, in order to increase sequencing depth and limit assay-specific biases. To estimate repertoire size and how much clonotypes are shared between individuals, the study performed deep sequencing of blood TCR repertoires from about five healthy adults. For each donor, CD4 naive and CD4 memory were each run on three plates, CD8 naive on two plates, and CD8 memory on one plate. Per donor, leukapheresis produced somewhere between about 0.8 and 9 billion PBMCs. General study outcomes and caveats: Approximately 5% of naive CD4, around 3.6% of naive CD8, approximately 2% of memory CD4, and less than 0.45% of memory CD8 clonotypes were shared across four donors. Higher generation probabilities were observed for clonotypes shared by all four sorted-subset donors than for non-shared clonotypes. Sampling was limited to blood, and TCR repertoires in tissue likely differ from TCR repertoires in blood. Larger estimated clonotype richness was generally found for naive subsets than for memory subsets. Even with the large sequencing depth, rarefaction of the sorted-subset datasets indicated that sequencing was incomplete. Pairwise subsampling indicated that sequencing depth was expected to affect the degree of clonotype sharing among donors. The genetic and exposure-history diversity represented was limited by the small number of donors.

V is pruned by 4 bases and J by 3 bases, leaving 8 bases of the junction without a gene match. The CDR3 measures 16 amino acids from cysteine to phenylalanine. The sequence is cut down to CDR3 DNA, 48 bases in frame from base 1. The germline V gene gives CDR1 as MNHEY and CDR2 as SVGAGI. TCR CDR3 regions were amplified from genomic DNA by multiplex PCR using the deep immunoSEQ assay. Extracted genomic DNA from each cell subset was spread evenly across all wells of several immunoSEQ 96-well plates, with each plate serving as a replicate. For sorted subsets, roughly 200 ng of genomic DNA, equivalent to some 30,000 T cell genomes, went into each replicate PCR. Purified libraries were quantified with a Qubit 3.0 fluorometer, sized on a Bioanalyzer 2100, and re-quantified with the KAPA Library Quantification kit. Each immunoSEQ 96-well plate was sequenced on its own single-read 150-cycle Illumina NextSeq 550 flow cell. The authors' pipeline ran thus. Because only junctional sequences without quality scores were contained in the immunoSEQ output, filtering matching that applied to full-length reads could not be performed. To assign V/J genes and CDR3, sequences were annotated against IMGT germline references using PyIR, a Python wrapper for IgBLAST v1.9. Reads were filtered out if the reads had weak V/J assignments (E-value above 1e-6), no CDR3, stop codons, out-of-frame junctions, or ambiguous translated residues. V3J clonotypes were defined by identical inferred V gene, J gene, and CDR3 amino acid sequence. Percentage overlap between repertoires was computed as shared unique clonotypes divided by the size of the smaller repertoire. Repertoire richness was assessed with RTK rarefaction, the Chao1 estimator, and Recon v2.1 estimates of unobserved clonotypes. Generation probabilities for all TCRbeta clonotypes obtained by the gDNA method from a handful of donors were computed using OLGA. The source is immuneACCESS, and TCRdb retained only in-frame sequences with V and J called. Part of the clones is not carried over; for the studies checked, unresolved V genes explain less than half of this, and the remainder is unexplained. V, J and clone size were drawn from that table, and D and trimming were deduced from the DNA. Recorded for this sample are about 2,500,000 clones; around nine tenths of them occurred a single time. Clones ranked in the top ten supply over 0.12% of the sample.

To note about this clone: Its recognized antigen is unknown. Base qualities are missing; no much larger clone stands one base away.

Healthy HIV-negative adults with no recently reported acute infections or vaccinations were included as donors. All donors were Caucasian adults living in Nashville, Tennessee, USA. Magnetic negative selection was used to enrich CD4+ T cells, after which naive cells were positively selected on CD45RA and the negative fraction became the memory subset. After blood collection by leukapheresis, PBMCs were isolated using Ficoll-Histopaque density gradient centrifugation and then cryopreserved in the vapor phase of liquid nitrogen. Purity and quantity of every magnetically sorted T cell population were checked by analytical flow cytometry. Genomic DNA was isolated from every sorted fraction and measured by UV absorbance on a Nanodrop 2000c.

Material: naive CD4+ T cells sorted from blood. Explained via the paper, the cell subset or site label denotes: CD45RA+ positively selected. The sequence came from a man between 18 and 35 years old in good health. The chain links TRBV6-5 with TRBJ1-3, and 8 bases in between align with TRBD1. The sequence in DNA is TGTGCCAGCAGTTCGACAGGCAGGGGGCTTGGAAACACCATATATTTT. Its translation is CASSSTGRGLGNTIYF.